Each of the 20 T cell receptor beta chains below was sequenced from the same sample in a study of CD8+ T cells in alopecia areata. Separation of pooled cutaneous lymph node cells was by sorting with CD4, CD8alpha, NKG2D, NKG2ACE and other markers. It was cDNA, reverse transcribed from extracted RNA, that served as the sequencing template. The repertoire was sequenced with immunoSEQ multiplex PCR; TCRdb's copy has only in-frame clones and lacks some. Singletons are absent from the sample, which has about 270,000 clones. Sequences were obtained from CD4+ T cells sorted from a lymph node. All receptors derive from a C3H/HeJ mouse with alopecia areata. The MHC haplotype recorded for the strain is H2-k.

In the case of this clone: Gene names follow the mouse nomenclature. CDR3 residues: CASSKTYRVGYAEQFF. The CDR3 DNA, read in part, is TGTGCCAGCAGTAAAACCTACAGGGTGGGCTATGCT. This chain links TRBV19 with TRBJ2-1, with a possible D match to TRBD1 (6 bases). With the read ending 4 residues before the CDR3 end, the germline J gene is used to fill in that end. Germline V CDR1 and CDR2: FNHDT, SITEND (reference sequence). The CDR3 runs to 16 residues. V lost 3 bases, J lost 3 bases, and 16 bases lay in between.

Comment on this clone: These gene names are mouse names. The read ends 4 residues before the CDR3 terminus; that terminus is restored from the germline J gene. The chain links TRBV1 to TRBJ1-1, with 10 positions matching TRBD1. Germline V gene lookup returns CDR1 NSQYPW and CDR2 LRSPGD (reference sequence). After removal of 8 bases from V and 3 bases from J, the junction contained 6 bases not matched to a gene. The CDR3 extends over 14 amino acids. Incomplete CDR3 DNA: TGCACCTGCGGATTGGGACAGGGGTACACA. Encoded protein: CTCGLGQGYT. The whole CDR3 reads CTCGLGQGYTEVFF.

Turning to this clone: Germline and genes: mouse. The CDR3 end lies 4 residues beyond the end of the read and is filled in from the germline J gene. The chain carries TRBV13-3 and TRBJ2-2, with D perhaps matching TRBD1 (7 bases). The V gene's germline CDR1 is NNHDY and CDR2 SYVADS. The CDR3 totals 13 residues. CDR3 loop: CASSDKGAGQLYF. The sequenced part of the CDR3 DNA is TGTGCCAGCAGTGATAAGGGGGCTGGG.

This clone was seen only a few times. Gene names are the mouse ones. The covered CDR3 bases are TGTGCCAGCAGCCAAGGACAGGGGTTCACCGGG. It yields the protein CASSQGQGFTG. The entire CDR3 is CASSQGQGFTGQLYF. The rearrangement uses TRBV2 and TRBJ2-2; 8 nucleotides match TRBD1. The CDR3 is cut off 4 residues early in the read; its end comes from the germline J gene. The CDR3 totals 15 residues. After removal of 1 base from V and 4 bases from J, the junction contained 2 bases not matched to a gene. From germline, CDR1 is LGHNA and CDR2 YSYQKL.

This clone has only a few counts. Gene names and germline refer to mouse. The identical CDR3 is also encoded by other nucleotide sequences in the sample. The covered CDR3 bases are TGTGCCAGCAGTGATTTGGGGGTAAGCTCCTAT. Protein sequence: CASSDLGVSSY. The whole CDR3 reads CASSDLGVSSYEQYF. This rearrangement joins TRBV13-1 to TRBJ2-7; possibly TRBD2 for D (6 bases). The CDR3 extends 4 residues past the end of the read, so its final part is completed from the germline J gene. CDR3 size: 15 residues. Between the trimmed V and J ends, which lost 1 base and 0 bases, there was a span of 11 bases. The V gene's germline CDR1 is NSHNY and CDR2 SYGAGN.

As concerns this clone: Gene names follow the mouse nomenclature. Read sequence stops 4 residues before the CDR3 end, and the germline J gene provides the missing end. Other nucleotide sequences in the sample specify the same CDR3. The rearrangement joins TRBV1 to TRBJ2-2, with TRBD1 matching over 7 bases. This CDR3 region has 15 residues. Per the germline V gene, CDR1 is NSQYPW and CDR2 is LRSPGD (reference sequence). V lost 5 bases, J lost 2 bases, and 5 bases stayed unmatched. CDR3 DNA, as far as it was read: TGCACCTGCAGTCGACAGGGAGGGAACACCGGG. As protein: CTCSRQGGNTG. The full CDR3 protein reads CTCSRQGGNTGQLYF. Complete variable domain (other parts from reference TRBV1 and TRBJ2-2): VTLLEQNPRWRLVPRGQAVNLRCILKNSQYPWMSWYQQDLQKQLQWLFTLRSPGDKEVKSLPGADYLATRVTDTELRLQVANMSQGRTLYCTCSRQGGNTGQLYFGEGSKLTVL.

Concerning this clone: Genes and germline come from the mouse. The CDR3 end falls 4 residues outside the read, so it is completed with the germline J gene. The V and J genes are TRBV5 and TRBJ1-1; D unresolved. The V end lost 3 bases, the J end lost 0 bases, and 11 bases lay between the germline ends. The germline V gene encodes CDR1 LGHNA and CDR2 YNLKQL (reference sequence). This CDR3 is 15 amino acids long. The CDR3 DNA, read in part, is TGTGCCAGCAGCCATACATTGTTTGCAAACACA. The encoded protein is CASSHTLFANT. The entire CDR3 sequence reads CASSHTLFANTEVFF.

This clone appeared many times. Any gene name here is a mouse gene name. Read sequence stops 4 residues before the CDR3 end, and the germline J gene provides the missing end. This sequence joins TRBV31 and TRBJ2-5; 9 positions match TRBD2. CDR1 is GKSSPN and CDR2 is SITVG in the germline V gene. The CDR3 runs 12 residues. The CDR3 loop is CAQGLGDDTQYF. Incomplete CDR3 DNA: TGTGCCCAGGGACTGGGTGATGAC.

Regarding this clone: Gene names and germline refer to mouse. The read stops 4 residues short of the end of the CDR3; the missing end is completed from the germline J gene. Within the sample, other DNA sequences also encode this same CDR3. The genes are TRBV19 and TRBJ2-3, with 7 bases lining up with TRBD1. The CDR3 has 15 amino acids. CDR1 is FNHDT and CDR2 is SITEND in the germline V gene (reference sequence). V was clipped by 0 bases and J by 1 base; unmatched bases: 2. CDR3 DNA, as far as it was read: TGTGCCAGCAGTATAGGGACAGGAGGTGCAGAA. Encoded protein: CASSIGTGGAE. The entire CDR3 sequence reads CASSIGTGGAETLYF.

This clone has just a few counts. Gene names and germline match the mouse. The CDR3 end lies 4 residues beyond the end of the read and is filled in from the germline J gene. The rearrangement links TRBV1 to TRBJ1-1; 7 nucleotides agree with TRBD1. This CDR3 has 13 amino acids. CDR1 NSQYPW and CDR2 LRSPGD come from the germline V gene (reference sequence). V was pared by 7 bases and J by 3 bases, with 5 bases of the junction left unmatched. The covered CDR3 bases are TGCACCTGCACGACAGGGCGGGACACA. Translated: CTCTTGRDT. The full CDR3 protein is CTCTTGRDTEVFF.

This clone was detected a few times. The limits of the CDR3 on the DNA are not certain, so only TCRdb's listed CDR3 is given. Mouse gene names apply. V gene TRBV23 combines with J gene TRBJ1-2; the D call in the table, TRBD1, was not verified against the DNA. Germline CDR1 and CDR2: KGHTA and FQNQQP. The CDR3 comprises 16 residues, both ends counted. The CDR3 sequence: CAPAVKTGGANSDYTF.

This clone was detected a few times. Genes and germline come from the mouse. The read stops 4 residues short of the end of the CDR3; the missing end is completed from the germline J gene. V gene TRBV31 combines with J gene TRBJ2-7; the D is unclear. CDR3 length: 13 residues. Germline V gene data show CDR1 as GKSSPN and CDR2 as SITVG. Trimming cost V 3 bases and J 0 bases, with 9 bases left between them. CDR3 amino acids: CAWRSGSSYEQYF. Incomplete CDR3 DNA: TGTGCCTGGAGATCTGGTAGCTCCTAT.

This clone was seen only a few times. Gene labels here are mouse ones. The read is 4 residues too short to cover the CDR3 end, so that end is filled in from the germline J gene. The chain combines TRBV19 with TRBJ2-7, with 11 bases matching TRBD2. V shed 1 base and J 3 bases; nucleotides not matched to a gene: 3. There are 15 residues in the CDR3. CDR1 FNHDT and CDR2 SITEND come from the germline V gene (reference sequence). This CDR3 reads CASSIRGTGGYEQYF. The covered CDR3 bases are TGTGCCAGCAGTATAAGAGGGACTGGGGGCTAT.

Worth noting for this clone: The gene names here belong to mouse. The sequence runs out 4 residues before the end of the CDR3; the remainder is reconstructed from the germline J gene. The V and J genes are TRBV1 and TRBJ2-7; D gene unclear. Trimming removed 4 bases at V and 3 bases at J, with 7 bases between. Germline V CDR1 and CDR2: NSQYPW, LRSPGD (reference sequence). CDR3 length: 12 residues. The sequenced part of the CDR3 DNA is TGCACCTGCAGTGAGCCAGACTAT. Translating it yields CTCSEPDY. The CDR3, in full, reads CTCSEPDYEQYF.

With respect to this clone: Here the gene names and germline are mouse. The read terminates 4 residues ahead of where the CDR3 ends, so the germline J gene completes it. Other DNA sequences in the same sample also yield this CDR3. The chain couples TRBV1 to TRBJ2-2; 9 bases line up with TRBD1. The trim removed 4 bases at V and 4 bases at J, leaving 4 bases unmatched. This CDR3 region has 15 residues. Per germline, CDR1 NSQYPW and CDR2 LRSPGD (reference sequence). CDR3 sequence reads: CTCSGTGVGTGQLYF. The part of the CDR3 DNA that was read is TGCACCTGCAGTGGGACAGGGGTGGGCACCGGG.

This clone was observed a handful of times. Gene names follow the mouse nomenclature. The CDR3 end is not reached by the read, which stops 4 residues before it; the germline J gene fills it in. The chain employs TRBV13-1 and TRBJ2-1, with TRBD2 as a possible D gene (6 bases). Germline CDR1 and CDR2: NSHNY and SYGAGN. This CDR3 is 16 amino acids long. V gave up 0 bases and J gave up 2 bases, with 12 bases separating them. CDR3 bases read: TGTGCCAGCAGTGATGCGGGTGGGGGAGACTATGCT. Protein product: CASSDAGGGDYA. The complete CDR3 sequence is CASSDAGGGDYAEQFF.

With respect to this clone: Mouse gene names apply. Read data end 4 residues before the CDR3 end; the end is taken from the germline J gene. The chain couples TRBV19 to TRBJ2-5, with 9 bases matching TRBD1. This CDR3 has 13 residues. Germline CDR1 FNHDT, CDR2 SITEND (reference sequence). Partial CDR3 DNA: TGTGCCAGCAGTAAGACAGGGGGAGAC. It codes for CASSKTGGD. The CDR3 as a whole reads CASSKTGGDTQYF.

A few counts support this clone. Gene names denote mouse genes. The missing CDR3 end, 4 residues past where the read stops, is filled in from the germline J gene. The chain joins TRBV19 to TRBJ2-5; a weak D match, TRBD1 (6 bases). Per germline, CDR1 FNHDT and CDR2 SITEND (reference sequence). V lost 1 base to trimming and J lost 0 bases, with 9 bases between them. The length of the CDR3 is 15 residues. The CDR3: CASSIRDKNQDTQYF. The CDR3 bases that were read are TGTGCCAGCAGTATAAGGGACAAAAACCAAGAC.

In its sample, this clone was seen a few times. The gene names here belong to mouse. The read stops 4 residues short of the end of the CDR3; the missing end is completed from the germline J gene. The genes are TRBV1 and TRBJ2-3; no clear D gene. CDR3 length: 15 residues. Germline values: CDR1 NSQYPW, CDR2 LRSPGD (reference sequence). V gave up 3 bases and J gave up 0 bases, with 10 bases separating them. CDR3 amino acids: CTCSAEPDSAETLYF. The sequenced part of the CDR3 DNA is TGCACCTGCAGTGCCGAGCCAGATAGTGCAGAA.

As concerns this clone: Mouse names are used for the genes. The CDR3: CASSRDWGGTYEQYF. CDR3 DNA, as far as it was read: TGTGCCAGCAGCCGGGACTGGGGGGGGACCTAT. The rearrangement joins TRBV19 to TRBJ2-7, with 13 bases identical to TRBD2. The read halts 4 residues ahead of the CDR3 end, with the missing end drawn from the germline J gene. CDR3 length: 15 residues. Germline CDR1 reads FNHDT; CDR2 reads SITEND (reference sequence). J was trimmed by 2 bases and V by 5 bases; bases with no gene match: 4.